The 10 T cell receptor beta chains below all came from one sample that was sequenced in a study of shared clonotypes between healthy human individuals. Data came from immunoSEQ multiplex PCR; TCRdb stores just in-frame clones and leaves some out. This sample has about 2.1 million clones, with 85% to 95% found just once. CD45RO-negative CD8 cells positively selected for CCR7 made up the naive population, which excluded terminally differentiated effector memory CD45RA+ cells. Material for sequencing was naive CD8+ T cells from PBMCs. These TCRs come from a man younger than 35 in good health. Some clones in this sample may be carry-over from other donors' samples.

As for this clone: This specimen includes other DNA sequences encoding the same CDR3. In DNA, the CDR3 is TGTGCCAGCAGTTACAGCAACACTGAAGCTTTCTTT. Protein: CASSYSNTEAFF. V is TRBV6-5 and J is TRBJ1-1; D is unclear. Per germline, CDR1 MNHEY and CDR2 SVGAGI. This CDR3 has 12 residues. V was shortened by 2 bases and J by 2 bases, with 3 bases between the two germline ends.

The chain combines TRBV19 with TRBJ2-1, with D hard to call. CDR1 is LNHDA and CDR2 is SQIVND in the germline V gene (reference sequence). V was pared by 10 bases and J by 6 bases, with 13 bases between. The CDR3 length is 12 residues. CDR3 region: CATAFSRNEQFF. CDR3 nucleotides: TGTGCCACCGCTTTTTCCCGCAATGAGCAGTTCTTC.

The chain carries TRBV7-5 and TRBJ1-4. TRBV7-5 is a pseudogene segment. This CDR3 has 14 residues. CDR3 amino acids: CVRSLIGCNEKLFF. The DNA for the CDR3 is TGTGTCAGAAGCTTAATAGGGTGTAATGAAAAACTGTTTTTT.

The chain joins TRBV11-2 to TRBJ1-2; maybe TRBD1 (5 bases). Per germline, CDR1 SGHAT and CDR2 FQNNGV. V dropped 1 base and J dropped 3 bases, with 12 bases sitting between them. This CDR3 is 15 amino acids long. This chain's CDR3 is CASSLVFPGDYGYTF. The CDR3 nucleotides are TGTGCCAGCAGCTTAGTCTTTCCGGGGGACTATGGCTACACCTTC.

V gene TRBV28 combines with J gene TRBJ2-3; TRBD2 matches 10 bases. V lost 5 bases and J lost 2; bases outside the gene matches: 4. This CDR3 has 15 amino acids. The germline gives CDR1 MDHEN, CDR2 SYDVKM. This chain's CDR3 is CASSQTSGVTDTQYF. CDR3 nucleotides: TGTGCCAGCAGTCAAACTAGCGGGGTCACAGATACGCAGTATTTT.

The chain uses TRBV7-9 and TRBJ1-2, with 7 bases matching TRBD1. The germline V gene encodes CDR1 SEHNR and CDR2 FQNEAQ (reference sequence). J was trimmed by 7 bases and V by 1 base; bases with no gene match: 3. This CDR3 is built from 13 residues. CDR3 amino acids: CASSLEQGLGYTF. DNA for the CDR3: TGTGCCAGCAGCTTAGAACAGGGGCTTGGCTACACCTTC.

The chain joins TRBV15 to TRBJ1-5, with D possibly being TRBD1 (5 bases). The germline CDR1 and CDR2 sequences are LNHNV and YYDKDF (reference sequence). This CDR3 is 15 amino acids long. Deletions cut 0 bases from V and 4 bases from J, with 10 bases between. The CDR3 DNA follows: TGTGCCACCAGCAGAGATCGGGGGGATAATCAGCCCCAGCATTTT. Protein: CATSRDRGDNQPQHF.

This sequence joins TRBV13 and TRBJ2-7, with D unresolved. CDR3 length: 15 amino acids. Germline-derived CDR1 and CDR2 are PRHDT and FYEKMQ (reference sequence). The germline V and J ends were trimmed by 1 base and 4 bases, with 14 bases remaining between them. CDR3 sequence: CASSLDVDGRYEQYF. As DNA, the CDR3 is TGTGCCAGCAGCTTAGACGTGGACGGACGATACGAGCAGTACTTC.

In its sample, this clone was seen once. In the same sample, other DNA sequences code for this CDR3. This chain connects TRBV27 to TRBJ2-2; D gene uncertain. Looked up from germline, CDR1 is MNHEY and CDR2 is SMNVEV (reference sequence). Trimming removed 2 bases at V and 5 bases at J, with 3 bases between. This CDR3 spans 12 amino acids. In nucleotides, the CDR3 is TGTGCCAGCAGTTTAAGTACCGGGGAGCTGTTTTTT. The encoded protein is CASSLSTGELFF.

This clone was counted a few times. Other DNA sequences in this specimen translate into the identical CDR3. The chain links TRBV5-4 to TRBJ2-7, with D unresolved. The CDR3 extends over 12 amino acids. The V and J ends lost 1 base and 4 bases respectively, with 6 bases between them. Germline V lookup: CDR1 SGHNT, CDR2 YYREEE (reference sequence). The CDR3 DNA reads TGTGCCAGCAGCTTGTGGGGTTACGAGCAGTACTTC. It encodes CASSLWGYEQYF.